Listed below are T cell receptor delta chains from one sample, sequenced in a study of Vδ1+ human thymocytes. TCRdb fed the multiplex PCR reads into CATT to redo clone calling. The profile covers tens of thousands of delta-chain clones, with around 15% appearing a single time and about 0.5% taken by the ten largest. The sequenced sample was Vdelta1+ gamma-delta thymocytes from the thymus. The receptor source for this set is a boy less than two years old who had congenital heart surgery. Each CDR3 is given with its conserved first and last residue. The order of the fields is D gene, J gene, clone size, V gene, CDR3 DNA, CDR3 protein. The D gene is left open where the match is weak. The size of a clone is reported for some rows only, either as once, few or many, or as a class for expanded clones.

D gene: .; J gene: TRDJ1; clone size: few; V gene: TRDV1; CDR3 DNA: TGTGCTCTTGGGGTACCTTCAGGGAGCCCACTTTACACCGATAAACTCATCTTT; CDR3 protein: CALGVPSGSPLYTDKLIF
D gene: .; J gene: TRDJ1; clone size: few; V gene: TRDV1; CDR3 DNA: TGTGCTCTTGTGACCCCTAATGGCCGGTACACCGATAAACTCATCTTT; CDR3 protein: CALVTPNGRYTDKLIF
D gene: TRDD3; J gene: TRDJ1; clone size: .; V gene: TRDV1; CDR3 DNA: TGTGCTCTTGGGGAAATAGGAGGGACTACCAATGTACTGGGGGATAGGTACACCGATAAACTCATCTTT; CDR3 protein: CALGEIGGTTNVLGDRYTDKLIF
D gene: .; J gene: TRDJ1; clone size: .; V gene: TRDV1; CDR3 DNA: TGTGCTCTTGGGGGGCTCCTTCCACTCCGTCAACCGACACCGGGGACCTATAAACTCATCTTT; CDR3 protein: CALGGLLPLRQPTPGTYKLIF
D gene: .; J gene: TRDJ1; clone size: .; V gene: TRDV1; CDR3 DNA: TGTGCTCTTGGGGATGATCCCTTCCTACGGGGGGATACGCCCAAACTCATCTTT; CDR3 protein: CALGDDPFLRGDTPKLIF
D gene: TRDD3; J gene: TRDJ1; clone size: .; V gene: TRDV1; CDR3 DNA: TGTGCTCTTGCGGAACATACCTCGTACTGGGGGATATTCCCCTTTGGTAAACTCATCTTT; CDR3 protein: CALAEHTSYWGIFPFGKLIF
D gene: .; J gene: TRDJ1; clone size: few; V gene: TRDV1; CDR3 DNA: TGTGCTCTTGGGGCCCACTTCCTCCTGCATCTTAAACTCATCTTT; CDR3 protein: CALGAHFLLHLKLIF
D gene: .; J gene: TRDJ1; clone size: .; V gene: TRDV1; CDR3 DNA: TGTGCTCTTGGGGAACTCGGCTACGCTGGGGCAACTTGGTACACCGATAAACTCATCTTT; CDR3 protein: CALGELGYAGATWYTDKLIF
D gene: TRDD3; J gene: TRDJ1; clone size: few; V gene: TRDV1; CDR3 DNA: TGTGCTCTTGGGGAAGGCTCTACTGGGGTATTGTACACCGATAAACTCATCTTT; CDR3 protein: CALGEGSTGVLYTDKLIF
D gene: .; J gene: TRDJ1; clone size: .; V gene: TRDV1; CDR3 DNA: TGTGCTCTTGGGGAAGGTTGCTACACCGATAAACTCATCTTT; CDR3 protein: CALGEGCYTDKLIF
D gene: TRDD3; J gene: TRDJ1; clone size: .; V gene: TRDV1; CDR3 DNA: TGTGCTCTTGGGACGGGGGGGATACAGAACGATAAACTCATCTTT; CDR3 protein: CALGTGGIQNDKLIF
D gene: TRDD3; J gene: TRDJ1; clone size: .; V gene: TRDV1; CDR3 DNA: TGTGCTCTTGGGGGCCGGCACCTAGTACTGGGGGATTACACCGATAAACTCATCTTT; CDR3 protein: CALGGRHLVLGDYTDKLIF
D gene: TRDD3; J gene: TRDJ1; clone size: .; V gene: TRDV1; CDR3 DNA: TGCGCTCTTGGGGGGCGGACCCGGGGGATACGCGGGAGTAGCACCGATAAACTCATCTTT; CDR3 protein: CALGGRTRGIRGSSTDKLIF
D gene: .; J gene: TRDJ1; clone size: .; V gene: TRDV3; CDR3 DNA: TGTGCCACCCTTTTTCCCACATTAGTGGGCCTGGAGTTCACCGATAAACTCATCTTT; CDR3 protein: CATLFPTLVGLEFTDKLIF
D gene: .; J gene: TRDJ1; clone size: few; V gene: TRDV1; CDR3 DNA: TGTGCTCTTGGGGAACTAGCGCGGGTGTGGGGGCCGTACACCGATAAACTCATCTTT; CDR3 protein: CALGELARVWGPYTDKLIF
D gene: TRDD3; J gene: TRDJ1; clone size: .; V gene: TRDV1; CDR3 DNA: TGTGCTCTTGGGGACCCACACGGTACTGGGGACTACACCGATAAACTCATCTTT; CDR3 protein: CALGDPHGTGDYTDKLIF
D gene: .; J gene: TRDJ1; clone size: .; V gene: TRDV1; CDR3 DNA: TGTGCTCTTGGGGAACTCCCTACCCGCGGGCTCACCTTT; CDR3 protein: CALGELPTRGLTF
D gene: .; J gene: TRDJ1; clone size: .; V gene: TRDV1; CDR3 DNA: TGTGCTCTTGGGGAACTACGGGGGTACTTCACCGATAAACTCATCTTT; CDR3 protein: CALGELRGYFTDKLIF
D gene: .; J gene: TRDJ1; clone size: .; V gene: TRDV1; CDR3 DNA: TGTGCTCTTGGGGAACTAAATTTAGGCCCTTCCTACACACTGGGGGAACTCACCGATAAACTCATCTTT; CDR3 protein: CALGELNLGPSYTLGELTDKLIF
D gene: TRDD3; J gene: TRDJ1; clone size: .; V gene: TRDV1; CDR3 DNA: TGTGCTCTTGGGGTCGAGTTCATGTACTGGGGGCCACACACCGATAAACTCATCTTT; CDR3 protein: CALGVEFMYWGPHTDKLIF
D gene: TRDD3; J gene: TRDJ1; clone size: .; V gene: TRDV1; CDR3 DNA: TGTGCTCTTGGGGACACGGCCTTCCTAGGGGTGGTGGAACTGGGGGATACCTTTCTCACCGATAAACTCATCTTT; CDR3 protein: CALGDTAFLGVVELGDTFLTDKLIF
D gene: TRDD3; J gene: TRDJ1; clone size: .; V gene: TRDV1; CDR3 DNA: TGTGCTCTTGGGGAGAAGTGGATTCTGGGGATACTCTCCTTTTACACCGATAAACTCATCTTT; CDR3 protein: CALGEKWILGILSFYTDKLIF
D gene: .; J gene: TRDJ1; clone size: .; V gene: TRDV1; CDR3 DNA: TGTGCTCTTGGGGCCTTAACTCCAGGGGTAAGGTACACCGATAAACTCATCTTT; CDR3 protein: CALGALTPGVRYTDKLIF